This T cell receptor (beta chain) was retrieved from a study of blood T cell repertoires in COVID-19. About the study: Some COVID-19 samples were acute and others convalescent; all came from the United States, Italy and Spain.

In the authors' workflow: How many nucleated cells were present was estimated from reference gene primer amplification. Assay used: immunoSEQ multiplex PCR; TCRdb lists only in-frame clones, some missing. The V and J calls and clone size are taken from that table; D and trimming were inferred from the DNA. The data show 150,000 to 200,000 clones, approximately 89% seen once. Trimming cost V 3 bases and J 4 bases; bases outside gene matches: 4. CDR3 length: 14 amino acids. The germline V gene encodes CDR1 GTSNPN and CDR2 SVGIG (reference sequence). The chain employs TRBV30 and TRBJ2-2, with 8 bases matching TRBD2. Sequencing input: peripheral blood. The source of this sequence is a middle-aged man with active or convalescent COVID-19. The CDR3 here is CAWRGLGVTGELFF. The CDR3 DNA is TGTGCCTGGAGGGGACTAGGGGTCACCGGGGAGCTGTTTTTT.